One and the same sample provided the 5 T cell receptor beta chains below, sequenced in a study of siplizumab effects on memory and regulatory T cells (dated by TCRdb to about 2019). Receptor libraries were prepared by the immunoSEQ multiplex PCR assay. As stored in TCRdb, this immuneACCESS dataset retains in-frame rearrangements with V and J assigned. A fraction of the clones does not appear; measured against another copy, unresolved V genes explain less than half of the discrepancy, and the remainder lacks a known reason. Present in this sample are 80,000 to 130,000 clones, 91% of which were seen just once. The ten largest clones capture approximately 2.7% of the sample. Source material: CD4+ T cells sorted from blood. Receptor source: a human donor in good health. Some clones in this sample may be carry-over from other donors' samples.

This clone was counted a few times. The rearrangement uses TRBV4-1 and TRBJ1-3; D is possibly TRBD1 (5 bases). Germline V gives CDR1 MGHRA, CDR2 YSYEKL. The V gene lost 0 bases and the J gene lost 0 bases, with 9 bases spanning the gap. The CDR3 length is 16 residues. CDR3 bases: TGCGCCAGCAGCCAAGAATCAGGGTTCTCTGGAAACACCATATATTTT. Translation: CASSQESGFSGNTIYF.

This rearrangement joins TRBV18 to TRBJ1-3; no firm D call. There are 16 residues in the CDR3. CDR1 and CDR2 from the germline V gene are KGHSH and LQKENI. V lost 3 bases, J lost 0 bases, and 12 bases lay in between. The CDR3 DNA is TGTGCCAGCTCACCCTGGAGCCCAGGCTCTGGAAACACCATATATTTT. It codes for CASSPWSPGSGNTIYF.

This clone was detected only once. V gene TRBV18 combines with J gene TRBJ1-4; D unresolved. Germline V lookup: CDR1 KGHSH, CDR2 LQKENI. Trimming removed 8 bases from V and 4 bases from J, with 11 bases in between. CDR3 length: 13 residues. CDR3 in amino acids: CASLPQSNEKLFF. CDR3 bases: TGTGCCAGCCTGCCCCAGAGTAATGAAAAACTGTTTTTT.

As to this clone: One junction end does not reproduce the germline sequence, and a read error may be involved. The rearrangement links TRBV7-7 to TRBJ2-5; 7 bases fit TRBD2. This CDR3 contains 14 residues. CDR1 and CDR2 (germline): SSHAT, FNYEAQ (reference sequence). The CDR3 DNA follows: TGTGCTAGCAGCTTAGCGGGTTTGGGAGAGACCCAGTACTTC. It encodes CASSLAGLGETQYF. Full variable domain (rest looked up from reference TRBV7-7 and TRBJ2-5): GAGVSQSPRYKVTKRGQDVTLRCDPISSHATLYWYQQALGQGPEFLTYFNYEAQPDKSGLPSDRFSAERPEGSISTLTIQRTEQRDSAMYRCASSLAGLGETQYFGPGTRLLVL.

The chain uses TRBV7-8 and TRBJ2-5; no reliable D call. V lost 5 bases, J lost 3 bases, and 16 bases lay in between. This CDR3 is 15 amino acids long. Germline values: CDR1 SGHVS, CDR2 FQNEAQ. CDR3 region: CASSKMAISEETQYF. The CDR3 DNA is TGTGCCAGCAGCAAGATGGCCATATCAGAAGAGACCCAGTACTTC. The variable domain in full, completed from reference TRBV7-8 and TRBJ2-5, reads GAGVSQSPRYKVAKRGQDVALRCDPISGHVSLFWYQQALGQGPEFLTYFQNEAQLDKSGLPSDRFFAERPEGSVSTLKIQRTQQEDSAVYLCASSKMAISEETQYFGPGTRLLVL.